The 12 T cell receptor beta chains below all came from one sample that was sequenced in a study of shared clonotypes between healthy human individuals. The assay was immunoSEQ multiplex PCR, and TCRdb's table has in-frame clones only and misses some. The sample gives a few hundred thousand clones, around 77% of which show up once; 12% is in the top ten. The sequenced sample consisted of PBMCs. The receptor set was obtained from a woman in her thirties or forties in good health. Some clones in this sample may be carry-over from other donors' samples.

V usage is TRBV7-6 and J usage is TRBJ2-7; unclear D gene. V gave up 1 base and J gave up 1 base, with 14 bases separating them. This CDR3 region has 16 residues. Germline V gene data show CDR1 as SGHVS and CDR2 as FNYEAQ. The CDR3, as DNA: TGTGCCAGCAGCTTAGATCCCGGTGCCCGTTCCTACGAGCAGTACTTC. Translation: CASSLDPGARSYEQYF.

The CDR3 region is CASSGKDKDLPYGYTF. The CDR3 DNA follows: TGTGCCAGTAGTGGGAAGGACAAGGACTTACCCTATGGCTACACCTTC. The V gene is TRBV19, the J gene TRBJ1-2; maybe TRBD1 (5 bases). This CDR3 comprises 16 residues. Germline loops: CDR1 LNHDA, CDR2 SQIVND (reference sequence). The V and J ends lost 5 bases and 4 bases respectively, with 20 bases between them.

The CDR3 sequence: CAILKGGEQYF. The CDR3 DNA sequence: TGTGCCATCCTTAAGGGGGGGGAGCAGTACTTC. The chain uses TRBV10-3 and TRBJ2-7; a weak D match, TRBD2 (7 bases). Germline-derived CDR1 and CDR2 are ENHRY and SYGVKD. The ends were cut back, 8 bases at V and 7 bases at J, with 12 bases in the middle. The CDR3 loop spans 11 amino acids.

Comments on this clone: This may arise from a read error, as a much more abundant clone is one base away. The CDR3 here is CASSFRQGNTEAFF. The DNA for the CDR3 is TGTGCCAGCAGTTTTCGACAGGGGAACACTGAAGCTTTCTTT. The chain couples TRBV6-6 to TRBJ1-1; TRBD1 matches at 7 bases. J lost 1 base, V lost 4 bases, and 3 bases had no gene match. The CDR3 covers 14 residues. CDR1 and CDR2 (germline): MNHNY, SVGAGI (reference sequence).

This clone showed up many times. V and J are TRBV5-1 and TRBJ1-3; tentatively, D is TRBD1 (6 bases). Per the germline V gene, CDR1 is SGHRS and CDR2 is YFSETQ. There are 17 residues in the CDR3. V lost 2 bases to trimming and J lost 0 bases, with 15 bases between them. As DNA, the CDR3 is TGCGCCAGCAGCTTCCTCACGGGGGGCGGCTCTGGAAACACCATATATTTT. Protein sequence: CASSFLTGGGSGNTIYF. The full variable domain, its missing parts supplied by reference TRBV5-1 and TRBJ1-3, is KAGVTQTPRYLIKTRGQQVTLSCSPISGHRSVSWYQQTPGQGLQFLFEYFSETQRNKGNFPGRFSGRQFSNSRSEMNVSTLELGDSALYLCASSFLTGGGSGNTIYFGEGSWLTVV.

This clone was observed a few times. The chain combines TRBV5-1 with TRBJ1-2; perhaps TRBD1 as D (6 bases). V was shortened by 5 bases and J by 4 bases, with 15 bases between the two germline ends. This CDR3 is built from 14 residues. CDR1 and CDR2 from the germline V gene are SGHRS and YFSETQ. CDR3 amino acids: CASRAGDRSYGYTF. Here the CDR3 DNA reads TGCGCCAGCAGGGCTGGAGACAGGAGCTATGGCTACACCTTC.

V gene TRBV9 combines with J gene TRBJ2-1; D perhaps matches TRBD1 (6 bases). CDR3 length: 14 amino acids. V lost 0 bases and J 2 bases, leaving 6 bases between the germline ends. CDR1 and CDR2 from the germline V gene are SGDLS and YYNGEE. Here the CDR3 reads CASSVDRAYNEQFF. Written as DNA, the CDR3 is TGTGCCAGCAGCGTAGACAGGGCCTACAATGAGCAGTTCTTC.

This clone was seen just once. CDR3 protein: CASSLGLAGPGELFF. The CDR3 bases are TGCGCCAGCAGCCTAGGACTAGCGGGGCCCGGGGAGCTGTTTTTT. The chain combines TRBV5-1 with TRBJ2-2, with 12 bases that match TRBD2. CDR1 is SGHRS, CDR2 YFSETQ, per germline. Trimming took 4 bases from V and 6 from J; bases not matched to a gene: 4. The CDR3 contains 15 residues.

Notes on this clone: This may be a read error, as it is one base from a much larger clone. The chain employs TRBV10-2 and TRBJ2-7; D remains unclear. Per germline, CDR1 WSHSY and CDR2 SAAADI. The CDR3 runs 12 residues. The V end was cut by 0 bases, the J end by 2 bases, with 2 bases between. For the CDR3, the DNA is TGCGCCAGCAGTGAGTCAGCCTACGAGCAGTACTTC. Amino acids: CASSESAYEQYF.

The chain couples TRBV7-9 to TRBJ2-7; TRBD1 aligns across 9 bases. Germline loops: CDR1 SEHNR, CDR2 FQNEAQ (reference sequence). The CDR3 spans 15 residues. The junction had 7 bases not matched to a gene; V was cut back by 5 bases and J by 2 bases. The CDR3 DNA reads TGTGCCAGCAGCCCCGGGACAGGGCTGACCTACGAGCAGTACTTC. Encoded protein: CASSPGTGLTYEQYF.

V usage is TRBV7-9 and J usage is TRBJ2-1; 13 nucleotides match TRBD2. The CDR3 spans 17 residues. The V gene's germline CDR1 is SEHNR and CDR2 FQNEAQ (reference sequence). Germline trimming cut 5 bases from V and 10 bases from J; bases unmatched to any gene: 14. The CDR3 DNA is TGTGCCAGCAGCCCAGGGGGGGGACTAGCGGGATTTCGCGAGCAGTTCTTC. Residues: CASSPGGGLAGFREQFF.

This chain links TRBV4-2 with TRBJ1-2; D is unresolved. Trimming cost V 5 bases and J 4 bases, with 14 bases left between them. This CDR3 spans 14 amino acids. CDR1 and CDR2 (germline): LGHNA, YNFKEQ. The CDR3 loop is CASSLAAIGYGYTF. For the CDR3, the DNA is TGTGCCAGCAGCTTAGCTGCTATCGGCTATGGCTACACCTTC.